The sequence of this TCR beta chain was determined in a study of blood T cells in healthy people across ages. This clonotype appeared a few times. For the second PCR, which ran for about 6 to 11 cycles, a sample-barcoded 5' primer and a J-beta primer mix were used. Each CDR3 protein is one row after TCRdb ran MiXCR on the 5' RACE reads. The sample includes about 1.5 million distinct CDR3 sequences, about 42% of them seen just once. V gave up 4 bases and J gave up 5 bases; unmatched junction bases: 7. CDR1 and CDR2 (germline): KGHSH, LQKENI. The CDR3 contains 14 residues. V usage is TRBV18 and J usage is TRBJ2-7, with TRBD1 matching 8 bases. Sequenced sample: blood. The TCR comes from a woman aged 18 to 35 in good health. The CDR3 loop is CASSQTGAYNEQYF. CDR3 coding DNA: TGTGCCAGCTCACAGACAGGGGCGTACAACGAGCAGTACTTC.